This TCR beta chain was captured in a study of T cell repertoires in ileal Crohn's disease. Clones were sequenced by immunoSEQ multiplex PCR, and TCRdb holds only the in-frame ones, with some missing. Found here are about 7,400 clones, about four fifths of them singletons; the top ten hold 4.5% to 6%. The germline gives CDR1 MGHRA, CDR2 YSYEKL. The CDR3 length is 14 residues. V shed 3 bases and J shed 2 bases, with 10 bases lying between them. Included were adult ileal or ileocolonic Crohn's patients indicated for ileocolonic resection. The receptor's source is an adult with Crohn's disease. The chain employs TRBV4-1 and TRBJ1-2, with D unresolved. The sequenced material came from ileal tissue. CDR3 sequence reads: CASSQESLNYGYTF. Here the CDR3 DNA reads TGCGCCAGCAGCCAGGAGTCTCTAAACTATGGCTACACCTTC.